The 17 T cell receptor beta chains in this list originate from one sample, sequenced in a study of blood T cell repertoires in COVID-19. TCRdb's copy holds only in-frame clones and misses some; the assay was immunoSEQ multiplex PCR. The sample comprises 350,000 to 400,000 clones, about 90% of which are singletons, and 1.5% to 2% rests with the top ten. The source material was PBMCs or T cells enriched from blood (not recorded which). The receptors were sampled from a woman aged 30 to 39 who had recovered from COVID-19.

V gene TRBV11-3 combines with J gene TRBJ1-4; 9 nucleotides match TRBD1. The CDR3 contains 18 residues. Germline CDR1 and CDR2: SGHNT and YENEEA. V lost 4 bases to trimming and J lost 0 bases; unmatched junction nucleotides: 9. Here the CDR3 reads CASSSTGQGSPTNEKLFF. The CDR3 bases are TGTGCCAGCAGCTCCACCGGACAGGGGAGTCCAACTAATGAAAAACTGTTTTTT.

This clone was recorded once. This chain joins TRBV27 and TRBJ1-3; D is perhaps TRBD1 (6 bases). The CDR3 loop spans 15 amino acids. From germline, CDR1 is MNHEY and CDR2 SMNVEV (reference sequence). Between the trimmed V and J ends, which lost 5 bases and 3 bases, there was a span of 14 bases. As DNA, the CDR3 is TGTGCCAGCAGTCCTGAACAGGGACGTGGAAACACCATATATTTT. Its protein product is CASSPEQGRGNTIYF.

The CDR3: CASSPDSDSPLHF. In DNA form, the CDR3 reads TGTGCCAGCAGCCCGGACAGTGATTCACCCCTCCACTTT. This chain connects TRBV5-4 to TRBJ1-6; possibly TRBD1 for D (6 bases). V lost 4 bases to trimming and J lost 8 bases, with 10 bases between them. The CDR3 totals 13 residues. CDR1 is SGHNT, CDR2 YYREEE, per germline (reference sequence).

Only a few counts were recorded for this clone. The CDR3 here is CAWSPDRVGYGYTF. The CDR3 DNA is TGTGCCTGGAGTCCGGACAGGGTCGGCTATGGCTACACCTTC. V is TRBV30 and J is TRBJ1-2; 8 bases fit TRBD1. The CDR3 totals 14 residues. The V gene's germline CDR1 is GTSNPN and CDR2 SVGIG (reference sequence). Unmatched junction bases numbered 6, after V lost 2 bases and J lost 4 bases. The full variable domain, completed using reference TRBV30 and TRBJ1-2, is SQTIHQWPATLVQPVGSPLSLECTVEGTSNPNLYWYRQAAGRGLQLLFYSVGIGQISSEVPQNLSASRPQDRQFILSSKKLLLSDSGFYLCAWSPDRVGYGYTFGSGTRLTVV.

This sequence joins TRBV7-8 and TRBJ1-1; 9 bases align to TRBD1. V gave up 2 bases and J gave up 10 bases; unmatched junction bases: 8. CDR1 SGHVS and CDR2 FQNEAQ come from the germline V gene. This CDR3 region has 14 residues. CDR3 residues: CASSLSGQGRGAFF. DNA for the CDR3: TGTGCCAGCAGCTTATCGGGACAGGGTAGGGGAGCTTTCTTT.

The gene calls are TRBV30 and TRBJ2-2; D gene uncertain. Germline values: CDR1 GTSNPN, CDR2 SVGIG (reference sequence). The CDR3 covers 13 residues. Trimming removed 3 bases at V and 2 bases at J, with 7 bases between. CDR3 DNA sequence: TGTGCCTGGAGGCGACTTAACACCGGGGAGCTGTTTTTT. The encoded protein is CAWRRLNTGELFF.

The chain employs TRBV5-1 and TRBJ2-5, with 10 bases that match TRBD1. Trimming removed 6 bases from V and 4 bases from J; junction bases left unmatched: 6. Germline lookup yields CDR1 SGHRS and CDR2 YFSETQ. CDR3 size: 14 residues. In DNA form, the CDR3 reads TGCGCCAGCAACTGGACAGGGGGGAGAGAGACCCAGTACTTC. Translating gives CASNWTGGRETQYF.

This clone came up once. The chain combines TRBV19 with TRBJ1-5, with 7 positions matching TRBD1. The CDR3 is made up of 13 amino acids. The J segment lost 7 bases and the V segment lost 6 bases, leaving 6 bases of the junction unmatched. CDR1 and CDR2 (germline): LNHDA, SQIVND (reference sequence). CDR3 DNA sequence: TGTGCCAGTAGCTCACAGGGGCACCAGCCCCAGCATTTT. Translating it yields CASSSQGHQPQHF.

This sequence joins TRBV3-1 (or the pseudogene TRBV3-2) and TRBJ2-7; D gene ambiguous. V lost 2 bases and J lost 3, with 5 bases in between. This CDR3 is built from 12 residues. The germline V gene has CDR1 LGHDT and CDR2 YNNKEL (reference sequence). The CDR3 DNA sequence: TGTGCCAGCAGCCAACGGTTCTACGAGCAGTACTTC. This encodes CASSQRFYEQYF.

The CDR3 DNA follows: TGTGCCAGCAGGCGACAGGGGGCCGGCTCGCAGTACTTC. Translating gives CASRRQGAGSQYF. The genes are TRBV6-5 and TRBJ2-7; 10 bases match TRBD1. CDR3 length: 13 residues. CDR1 is MNHEY, CDR2 SVGAGI, per germline. With V trimmed by 6 bases and J by 9 bases, 8 bases remained unmatched.

The genes are TRBV20-1 and TRBJ2-7; 11 nucleotides align to TRBD2. V dropped 3 bases and J dropped 7; count of bases not matched to a gene: 2. The germline CDR1 and CDR2 sequences are DFQATT and SNEGSKA (reference sequence). This CDR3 has 12 residues. The CDR3 region has the DNA TGCAGTGCTAGTTCTAGCGGGAGGGAGCAGTACTTC. Encoded protein: CSASSSGREQYF.

The rearrangement links TRBV3-1 (or the pseudogene TRBV3-2) to TRBJ1-3; TRBD1 matches at 7 bases. From germline, CDR1 is LGHDT and CDR2 YNNKEL (reference sequence). J gave up 0 bases and V 4 bases, and 9 bases lay outside the gene matches. This CDR3 comprises 17 residues. The CDR3 sequence is CASSLRTGPDSGNTIYF. The CDR3 region has the DNA TGTGCCAGCAGCCTAAGGACAGGTCCCGACTCTGGAAACACCATATATTTT.

This clone showed up just a few times. This chain connects TRBV5-1 to TRBJ1-6; 8 positions agree with TRBD1. Trimming cost V 3 bases and J 5 bases; bases outside gene matches: 10. CDR3 length equals 17 residues. Germline CDR1 is SGHRS and CDR2 is YFSETQ. In DNA form, the CDR3 reads TGCGCCAGCAGCTCTCTGCCCCCGGGACAGGATAATTCACCCCTCCACTTT. Translated: CASSSLPPGQDNSPLHF. Drawing the rest from reference TRBV5-1 and TRBJ1-6, the complete variable domain is KAGVTQTPRYLIKTRGQQVTLSCSPISGHRSVSWYQQTPGQGLQFLFEYFSETQRNKGNFPGRFSGRQFSNSRSEMNVSTLELGDSALYLCASSSLPPGQDNSPLHFGNGTRLTVT.

The chain combines TRBV7-3 with TRBJ1-1; D remains ambiguous. Trimming removed 2 bases from V and 1 base from J, with 5 bases in between. The germline CDR1 and CDR2 sequences are SGHTA and FQGTGA. This CDR3 has 13 residues. The DNA of the CDR3 is TGTGCCAGCAGCTTATCATCGAACACTGAAGCTTTCTTT. This codes for CASSLSSNTEAFF.

The rearrangement uses TRBV29-1 and TRBJ2-6; 8 nucleotides agree with TRBD2. This CDR3 is 14 amino acids long. Germline trimming cut 7 bases from V and 2 bases from J; bases unmatched to any gene: 4. The germline V gene encodes CDR1 SQVTM and CDR2 ANQGSEA. In DNA form, the CDR3 reads TGCAGCGCTACGGGGGGGACTGGGGCCAACGTCCTGACTTTC. This gives the protein CSATGGTGANVLTF.

This clone appeared once. The chain combines TRBV7-8 with TRBJ2-7, with D possibly matching TRBD1 (6 bases). CDR3 length equals 16 residues. V was trimmed by 6 bases and J by 0 bases, leaving 18 bases between them. Germline V gene data show CDR1 as SGHVS and CDR2 as FQNEAQ. CDR3 loop: CASSNQQGSYSYEQYF. CDR3 in DNA: TGTGCCAGCAGTAATCAACAGGGATCTTACTCCTACGAGCAGTACTTC.

The chain links TRBV19 to TRBJ2-5, with 9 bases that match TRBD2. There are 17 residues in the CDR3. The J segment lost 5 bases and the V segment lost 9 bases, leaving 19 bases of the junction unmatched. Per the germline V gene, CDR1 is LNHDA and CDR2 is SQIVND (reference sequence). CDR3 nucleotide sequence: TGTGCCAGCAATACCGGCCAAAAGCGGGGGGCGTCGGAGACCCAGTACTTC. Translation gives CASNTGQKRGASETQYF.